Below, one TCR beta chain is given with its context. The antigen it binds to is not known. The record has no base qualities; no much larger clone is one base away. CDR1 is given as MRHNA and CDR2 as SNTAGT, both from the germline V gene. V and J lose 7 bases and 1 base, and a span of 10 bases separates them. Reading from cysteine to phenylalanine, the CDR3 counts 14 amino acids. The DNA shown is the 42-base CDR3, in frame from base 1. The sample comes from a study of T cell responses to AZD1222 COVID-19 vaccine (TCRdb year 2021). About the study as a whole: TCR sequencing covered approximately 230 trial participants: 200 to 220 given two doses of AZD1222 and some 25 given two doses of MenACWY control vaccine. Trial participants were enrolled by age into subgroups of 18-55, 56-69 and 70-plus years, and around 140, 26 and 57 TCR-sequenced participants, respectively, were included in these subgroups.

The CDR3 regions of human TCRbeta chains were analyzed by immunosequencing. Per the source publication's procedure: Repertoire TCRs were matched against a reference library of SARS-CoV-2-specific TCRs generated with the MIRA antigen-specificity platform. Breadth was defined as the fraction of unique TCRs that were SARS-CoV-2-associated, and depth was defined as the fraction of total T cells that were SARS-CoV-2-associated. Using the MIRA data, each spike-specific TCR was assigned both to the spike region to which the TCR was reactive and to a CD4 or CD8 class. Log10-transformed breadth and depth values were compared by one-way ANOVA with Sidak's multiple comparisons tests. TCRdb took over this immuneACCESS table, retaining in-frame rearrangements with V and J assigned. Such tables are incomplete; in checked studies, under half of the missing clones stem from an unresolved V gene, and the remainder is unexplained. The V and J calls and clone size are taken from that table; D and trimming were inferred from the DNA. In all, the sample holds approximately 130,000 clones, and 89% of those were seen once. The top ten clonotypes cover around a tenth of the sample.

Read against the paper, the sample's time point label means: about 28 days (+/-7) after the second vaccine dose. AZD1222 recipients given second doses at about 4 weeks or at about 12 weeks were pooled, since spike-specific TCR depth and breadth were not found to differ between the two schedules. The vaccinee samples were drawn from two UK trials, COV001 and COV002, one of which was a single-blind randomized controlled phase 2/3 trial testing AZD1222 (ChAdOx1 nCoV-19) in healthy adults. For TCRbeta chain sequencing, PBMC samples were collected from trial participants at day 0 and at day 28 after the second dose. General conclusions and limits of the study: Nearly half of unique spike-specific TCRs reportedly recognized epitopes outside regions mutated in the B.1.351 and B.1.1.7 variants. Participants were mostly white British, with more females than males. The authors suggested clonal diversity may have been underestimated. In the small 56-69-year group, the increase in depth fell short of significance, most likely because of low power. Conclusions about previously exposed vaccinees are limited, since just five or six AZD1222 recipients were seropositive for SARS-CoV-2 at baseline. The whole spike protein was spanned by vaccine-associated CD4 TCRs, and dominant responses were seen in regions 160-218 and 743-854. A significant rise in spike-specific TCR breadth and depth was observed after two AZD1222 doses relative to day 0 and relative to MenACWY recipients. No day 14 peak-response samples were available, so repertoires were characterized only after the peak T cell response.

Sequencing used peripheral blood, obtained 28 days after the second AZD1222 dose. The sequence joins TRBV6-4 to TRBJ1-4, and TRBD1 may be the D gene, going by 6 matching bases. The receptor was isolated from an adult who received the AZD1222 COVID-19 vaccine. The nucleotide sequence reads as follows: TGTGCCAGCACCGGACAGAGAACTAATGAAAAACTGTTTTTT. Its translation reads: CASTGQRTNEKLFF.